The 20 T cell receptor beta chains in this list originate from one sample, sequenced in a study of blood T cell repertoires in COVID-19. Libraries were prepared by immunoSEQ multiplex PCR; TCRdb keeps only in-frame clonotypes and omits some of them. The repertoire holds 300,000 or so clones, with 86% as singletons. The sample comprised peripheral blood. These TCRs come from a woman between 50 and 59 years old with acute or convalescent COVID-19.

In nucleotides, the CDR3 is TGTGCCAGCAGTGAGGTCGGACAGAACCTCGGGGAGCAGTACTTC. Protein: CASSEVGQNLGEQYF. This rearrangement joins TRBV6-1 to TRBJ2-7, with D perhaps TRBD1 (6 bases). V lost 3 bases to trimming and J lost 7 bases, with 19 bases between them. In germline, CDR1 is MNHNS, CDR2 SASEGT. CDR3 length: 15 residues.

The rearrangement joins TRBV19 to TRBJ1-5; D perhaps matches TRBD1 (5 bases). CDR1 and CDR2 from the germline V gene are LNHDA and SQIVND (reference sequence). The V gene lost 5 bases and the J gene lost 4 bases, with 9 bases spanning the gap. This CDR3 region has 13 residues. Here the CDR3 reads CASSGRGNQPQHF. CDR3 bases: TGTGCCAGTAGTGGTAGGGGAAATCAGCCCCAGCATTTT.

CDR3 in amino acids: CATRKTGPWDEQYF. The CDR3 coding sequence is TGTGCCACCAGGAAAACAGGGCCCTGGGACGAGCAGTACTTC. V and J are TRBV15 and TRBJ2-7; D may be TRBD1 (6 bases). Trimming removed 6 bases from V and 5 bases from J, with 17 bases in between. This CDR3 is 14 amino acids long. Germline V gene lookup returns CDR1 LNHNV and CDR2 YYDKDF (reference sequence).

The chain is built from TRBV6-6 and TRBJ1-6; D is undetermined. The CDR3 has 11 residues. Germline values: CDR1 MNHNY, CDR2 SVGAGI (reference sequence). V gave up 6 bases and J gave up 7 bases, with 4 bases separating them. CDR3 loop: CASSANSPLHF. The CDR3 DNA reads as TGTGCCAGCAGCGCGAATTCACCCCTCCACTTT.

This clone was detected only a few times. This CDR3 reads CASSLGLQETQYF. Written as DNA, the CDR3 is TGTGCCAGCAGCTTAGGACTGCAAGAGACCCAGTACTTC. The chain uses TRBV11-3 and TRBJ2-5; D not resolved. With 1 base removed from V and 2 bases from J, the gap between germline ends came to 5 bases. The CDR3 contains 13 residues. The germline gives CDR1 SGHNT, CDR2 YENEEA.

The V call is TRBV5-4, the J call TRBJ1-4, with 7 bases lining up with TRBD1. CDR1 and CDR2 from the germline V gene are SGHNT and YYREEE (reference sequence). This CDR3 is built from 14 residues. With 0 bases clipped from V and 8 bases from J, the junction kept 4 bases outside the gene matches. The CDR3 bases are TGTGCCAGCAGCTTGGGCCAGGGGGACGAAAAACTGTTTTTT. This sequence encodes CASSLGQGDEKLFF.

The chain joins TRBV7-2 to TRBJ1-2, with 11 bases fitting TRBD1. V gave up 2 bases and J gave up 4 bases; unmatched junction bases: 3. CDR3 size: 15 residues. Germline V gene data show CDR1 as SGHTA and CDR2 as FQGNSA. The CDR3 DNA reads TGTGCCAGCAGCTTAAGGGGGACAGGGGGCTATGGCTACACCTTC. It translates to CASSLRGTGGYGYTF.

The rearrangement links TRBV24-1 to TRBJ2-1; 10 bases align to TRBD2. With 4 bases clipped from V and 3 bases from J, the junction kept 5 bases outside the gene matches. This CDR3 spans 16 amino acids. The germline V gene has CDR1 KGHDR and CDR2 SFDVKD. CDR3 in DNA: TGTGCCACCAGTGACGCTCTAGCGGGAGACTACAATGAGCAGTTCTTC. This translates into CATSDALAGDYNEQFF.

The genes are TRBV6-5 and TRBJ1-4; D is unresolved. V lost 2 bases and J 5 bases, leaving 9 bases between the germline ends. This CDR3 has 14 amino acids. The germline V gene has CDR1 MNHEY and CDR2 SVGAGI. The CDR3 sequence: CASSYPGGNEKLFF. In nucleotides, the CDR3 is TGTGCCAGCAGTTACCCGGGTGGGAATGAAAAACTGTTTTTT.

This sequence joins TRBV28 and TRBJ2-7; 7 bases fit TRBD1. This CDR3 has 14 amino acids. Germline V gives CDR1 MDHEN, CDR2 SYDVKM. V trimming: 8 bases; J trimming: 3 bases; junction bases outside the gene matches: 10. The CDR3 loop is CASVGDRVSYEQYF. The CDR3 DNA follows: TGTGCCAGCGTTGGCGACAGGGTTAGCTACGAGCAGTACTTC.

This chain uses TRBV9 with TRBJ1-3; TRBD1 matches at 7 bases. This CDR3 comprises 16 residues. After removal of 3 bases from V and 3 bases from J, the junction contained 9 bases not matched to a gene. Germline values: CDR1 SGDLS, CDR2 YYNGEE. In DNA form, the CDR3 reads TGTGCCAGCAGCGACAGGGGTTATTTAAGTGGAAACACCATATATTTT. Translating it yields CASSDRGYLSGNTIYF.

This chain's CDR3 is CASSVTSGRLPGANVLTF. The CDR3 DNA reads TGTGCCAGCAGTGTAACTAGCGGGAGATTGCCTGGGGCCAACGTCCTGACTTTC. V and J are TRBV3-1 (or the pseudogene TRBV3-2) and TRBJ2-6; 11 bases align to TRBD2. Germline V CDR1 and CDR2: LGHDT, YNNKEL (reference sequence). There are 18 residues in the CDR3. Trimming at V came to 6 bases and at J to 2 bases, leaving 9 bases not matched to a gene.

The chain couples TRBV6-5 to TRBJ2-7, with 14 bases lining up with TRBD2. Germline CDR1 and CDR2: MNHEY and SVGAGI. The J segment lost 5 bases and the V segment lost 2 bases, leaving 5 bases of the junction unmatched. The CDR3 sequence is 16 residues long. Here the CDR3 reads CASSYRLAGGLDEQYF. The CDR3 DNA reads TGTGCCAGCAGTTACAGACTAGCGGGAGGGCTGGACGAGCAGTACTTC.

Remarks on this clone: Compared with germline, one end of the junction differs, possibly owing to a read error. This chain joins TRBV7-7 and TRBJ2-7; possible D gene TRBD2, 6 bases. The CDR3 is 14 amino acids. Germline V CDR1 and CDR2: SSHAT, FNYEAQ (reference sequence). Here the CDR3 DNA reads TGTGCTAGCAGCTTAGGCGGGACCCTCGGCGAGCAGTACTTC. It translates to CASSLGGTLGEQYF.

The CDR3: CAWSSFRDRDTDTQYF. CDR3 bases: TGTGCCTGGAGTTCTTTTCGAGACAGGGACACAGATACGCAGTATTTT. The chain employs TRBV30 and TRBJ2-3; TRBD1 matches 7 bases. The CDR3 sequence is 16 residues long. The V and J ends lost 2 bases and 2 bases, in that order; junction bases with no gene match: 10. CDR1 and CDR2 from the germline V gene are GTSNPN and SVGIG (reference sequence).

The CDR3 spells CASSTRGLDTEAFF. DNA for the CDR3: TGTGCCAGTAGTACCAGGGGGCTAGATACTGAAGCTTTCTTT. V is TRBV19 and J is TRBJ1-1; 8 bases match TRBD1. CDR3 length equals 14 residues. Germline V lookup: CDR1 LNHDA, CDR2 SQIVND (reference sequence). Trimming removed 4 bases from V and 5 bases from J; junction bases left unmatched: 6. The whole variable domain, filled in from reference TRBV19 and TRBJ1-1, reads DGGITQSPKYLFRKEGQNVTLSCEQNLNHDAMYWYRQDPGQGLRLIYYSQIVNDFQKGDIAEGYSVSREKKESFPLTVTSAQKNPTAFYLCASSTRGLDTEAFFGQGTRLTVV.

Here the CDR3 DNA reads TGCGCCAGCAGCGCAACCGGGACAGGGCCCTACGAGCAGTACTTC. This codes for CASSATGTGPYEQYF. This chain uses TRBV5-1 with TRBJ2-7, with 9 bases lining up with TRBD1. The ends lost 4 bases at V and 2 bases at J; junction bases unmatched: 7. The CDR3 covers 15 residues. Per the germline V gene, CDR1 is SGHRS and CDR2 is YFSETQ.

The rearrangement joins TRBV2 to TRBJ2-7, with 11 bases matching TRBD1. CDR1 is SNHLY and CDR2 is FYNNEI in the germline V gene. CDR3 size: 15 residues. The junction had 5 bases not matched to a gene; V was cut back by 4 bases and J by 3 bases. DNA for the CDR3: TGTGCCAGCAGTGCCGGGACAGGGGGATTCTACGAGCAGTACTTC. This gives the protein CASSAGTGGFYEQYF.

The V call is TRBV5-1, the J call TRBJ2-7; D uncertain. Trimming took 3 bases from V and 2 from J, leaving 9 bases between them. This CDR3 has 13 amino acids. CDR1 is SGHRS and CDR2 is YFSETQ in the germline V gene. The CDR3: CASSSGHAYEQYF. DNA for the CDR3: TGCGCCAGCAGCTCGGGTCATGCCTACGAGCAGTACTTC. The complete variable domain, with remaining parts taken from reference TRBV5-1 and TRBJ2-7, reads KAGVTQTPRYLIKTRGQQVTLSCSPISGHRSVSWYQQTPGQGLQFLFEYFSETQRNKGNFPGRFSGRQFSNSRSEMNVSTLELGDSALYLCASSSGHAYEQYFGPGTRLTVT.

The V gene is TRBV3-1 (or the pseudogene TRBV3-2), the J gene TRBJ1-1; D might be TRBD1 (5 bases). Deletions cut 2 bases from V and 1 base from J, with 8 bases between. This CDR3 is built from 14 residues. In germline, CDR1 is LGHDT, CDR2 YNNKEL (reference sequence). The chain's CDR3 is CASSQRTGNTEAFF. The CDR3 nucleotides read TGTGCCAGCAGCCAACGAACAGGGAACACTGAAGCTTTCTTT.